The 17 T cell receptor beta chains given below trace back to one sample, sequenced in a study of regulatory T cells in long-lasting Graves disease. Time point noted: persistent/refractory GD, antithyroid drugs over 5 years with positive TRAb. PBMCs were the source of the RNA used for TCR sequencing. Libraries of TCR beta came from iRepertoire HTBI primers plus Arm-PCR of CDR3 regions. TCRdb reprocessed the multiplex PCR reads via MiXCR and lists one record per CDR3 protein. This repertoire shows more than 350,000 distinct CDR3 sequences, roughly a fifth found once; its top ten account for approximately 15%. The sequenced sample was peripheral blood mononuclear cells (PBMCs), obtained when the disease was refractory, from a patient treated with antithyroid drugs. The origin of the receptors is a female donor with Graves disease.

Regarding this clonotype: A single base separates this from a much larger clone, so it may be a read error. This chain connects TRBV6-2 or TRBV6-3 to TRBJ1-5, with a possible D match to TRBD1 (5 bases). CDR1 is MNHEY, CDR2 SVGEGT, per germline. The CDR3 consists of 16 residues. V dropped 11 bases and J dropped 2 bases, with 22 bases sitting between them. This chain's CDR3 is CAGNDGTVDRNQPQHF. As DNA, the CDR3 is TGTGCCGGCAACGACGGGACTGTAGATCGCAATCAGCCCCAGCATTTT.

The genes are TRBV11-2 and TRBJ2-5; 9 bases agree with TRBD2. J was trimmed by 4 bases and V by 6 bases; bases with no gene match: 6. The germline V gene has CDR1 SGHAT and CDR2 FQNNGV. This CDR3 comprises 14 residues. The CDR3 DNA follows: TGTGCCAGCAGGCCGGGACTAGCCGGAGAGACCCAGTACTTC. This gives the protein CASRPGLAGETQYF. The full variable domain, its missing parts supplied by reference TRBV11-2 and TRBJ2-5, is EAGVAQSPRYKIIEKRQSVAFWCNPISGHATLYWYQQILGQGPKLLIQFQNNGVVDDSQLPKDRFSAERLKGVDSTLKIQPAKLEDSAVYLCASRPGLAGETQYFGPGTRLLVL.

The J gene is TRBJ2-1, the V gene TRBV10-3, with 7 nucleotides matching TRBD2. The junction had 4 bases not matched to a gene; V was cut back by 3 bases and J by 5 bases. CDR1 is ENHRY and CDR2 is SYGVKD in the germline V gene. The CDR3 length is 14 residues. CDR3: CAISEGGSHNEQFF. In DNA form, the CDR3 reads TGTGCCATCAGTGAAGGCGGGAGTCACAATGAGCAGTTCTTC.

This clonotype showed up just once. The rearrangement joins TRBV29-1 to TRBJ1-1, with 8 bases aligning to TRBD1. The CDR3 consists of 16 residues. Looked up from germline, CDR1 is SQVTM and CDR2 is ANQGSEA. Trimming removed 3 bases from V and 2 bases from J; junction bases left unmatched: 11. The CDR3 region is CSVDFDRGRGNTEAFF. CDR3 DNA: TGCAGCGTTGACTTCGACAGGGGTCGGGGAAACACTGAAGCTTTCTTT.

The V call is TRBV24-1, the J call TRBJ1-4; 10 bases agree with TRBD1. Germline V gene data show CDR1 as KGHDR and CDR2 as SFDVKD. Losses at the gene ends were 5 bases for V and 5 bases for J; bases not matched to a gene: 13. The CDR3 spans 18 residues. In DNA form, the CDR3 reads TGTGCCACCAGTGCCCCACCTTCCGGGACAGGGGAAAATGAAAAACTGTTTTTT. This gives the protein CATSAPPSGTGENEKLFF.

The rearrangement joins TRBV30 to TRBJ2-2; 8 bases line up with TRBD2. Germline loops: CDR1 GTSNPN, CDR2 SVGIG (reference sequence). The CDR3 has 15 amino acids. V trimming: 1 base; J trimming: 6 bases; junction bases outside the gene matches: 7. The CDR3: CAWSASAGAAGELFF. The CDR3 DNA is TGTGCCTGGAGTGCATCAGCGGGAGCTGCCGGGGAGCTGTTTTTT.

The chain recombines TRBV7-3 with TRBJ1-1, with a possible D match to TRBD1 (6 bases). Trimming removed 4 bases from V and 3 bases from J, with 18 bases in between. The germline gives CDR1 SGHTA, CDR2 FQGTGA. The length of the CDR3 is 16 residues. Written as DNA, the CDR3 is TGTGCCAGCAGCTCGACCTACAGGGTTGAAGACACTGAAGCTTTCTTT. It yields the protein CASSSTYRVEDTEAFF.

This clonotype appeared many times. CDR3 coding DNA: TGTGCCAGCAGTTCCTTTGGGGCCTATGGCTACACCTTC. This sequence encodes CASSSFGAYGYTF. V gene TRBV6-5 combines with J gene TRBJ1-2; D perhaps matches TRBD1 (5 bases). Germline V gene data show CDR1 as MNHEY and CDR2 as SVGAGI. V shed 4 bases and J shed 4 bases, with 10 bases lying between them. This CDR3 comprises 13 residues.

This clonotype has just a few counts. The chain combines TRBV12-3 or TRBV12-4 with TRBJ2-5, with no clear D. V lost 2 bases to trimming and J lost 7 bases, with 11 bases between them. The CDR3 runs 13 residues. The CDR3 DNA is TGTGCCAGCAGTTTATCTACATCTGGGACCCAGTACTTC. It yields the protein CASSLSTSGTQYF.

At least ten counts were recorded for this clonotype. The chain uses TRBV27 and TRBJ1-1; D might be TRBD1 (5 bases). Per germline, CDR1 MNHEY and CDR2 SMNVEV (reference sequence). The CDR3 consists of 13 residues. The V end lost 5 bases, the J end lost 3 bases, and 10 bases lay between the germline ends. The CDR3 DNA reads as TGTGCCAGCAGTCCAGGGACTTACACTGAAGCTTTCTTT. It is translated as CASSPGTYTEAFF.

Details on this clonotype: One end of the junction fails to match germline, which may point to a read error. The chain links TRBV2 to TRBJ1-2; D is unresolved. Germline values: CDR1 SNHLY, CDR2 FYNNEI. This CDR3 is 14 amino acids long. The CDR3 coding sequence is TGTGCCAGCAGCGAAGGAATAGCTAACTATGGCTACACCTTC. Protein sequence: CASSEGIANYGYTF. The variable domain in full, completed from reference TRBV2 and TRBJ1-2, reads EPEVTQTPSHQVTQMGQEVILRCVPISNHLYFYWYRQILGQKVEFLVSFYNNEISEKSEIFDDQFSVERPDGSNFTLKIRSTKLEDSAMYFCASSEGIANYGYTFGSGTRLTVV.

This clonotype was counted between two and nine times. The chain carries TRBV7-3 and TRBJ2-5; 7 bases align to TRBD1. CDR3 length: 13 amino acids. Germline V gene lookup returns CDR1 SGHTA and CDR2 FQGTGA. V lost 5 bases, J lost 5 bases, and 5 bases stayed unmatched. The chain's CDR3 is CASSMTGRETQYF. For the CDR3, the DNA is TGTGCCAGCAGCATGACAGGGCGGGAGACCCAGTACTTC.

This clonotype was picked up many times. This sequence joins TRBV30 and TRBJ2-7; possible D gene TRBD2, 5 bases. The CDR3 extends over 12 amino acids. Trimming took 0 bases from V and 5 from J, leaving 8 bases between them. Per germline, CDR1 GTSNPN and CDR2 SVGIG (reference sequence). In DNA form, the CDR3 reads TGTGCCTGGAGTGTAACCGGGAACGAGCAGTACTTC. Translated, it gives CAWSVTGNEQYF. Full variable domain (remainder filled in from reference TRBV30 and TRBJ2-7): SQTIHQWPATLVQPVGSPLSLECTVEGTSNPNLYWYRQAAGRGLQLLFYSVGIGQISSEVPQNLSASRPQDRQFILSSKKLLLSDSGFYLCAWSVTGNEQYFGPGTRLTVT.

Many counts were recorded for this clonotype. The chain uses TRBV9 and TRBJ1-2, with D possibly being TRBD1 (5 bases). The CDR3 sequence is 14 residues long. V was cut by 2 bases and J by 4 bases, with 12 bases left in between. Germline CDR1 is SGDLS and CDR2 is YYNGEE. Written as DNA, the CDR3 is TGTGCCAGCAGCGTCATGACAGCGACCTATGGCTACACCTTC. This sequence encodes CASSVMTATYGYTF.

As for this clonotype: The germline gene is not matched at one end of the junction; a read error may be the cause. V usage is TRBV5-5 and J usage is TRBJ1-1, with unresolved D. Germline CDR1 and CDR2: SGHKS and YYEKEE (reference sequence). There are 13 residues in the CDR3. The CDR3 coding sequence is TGTGTCAGCAGCTTTTTCGAGATAGGTGAAGCTTTCTTT. Its protein product is CVSSFFEIGEAFF.

This clonotype was seen at least ten times. The chain links TRBV6-5 to TRBJ1-4, with a possible D match to TRBD1 (6 bases). Trimming took off 4 bases at V and 8 bases at J, with 14 bases between the two ends. CDR3 size: 14 residues. In germline, CDR1 is MNHEY, CDR2 SVGAGI. The CDR3 bases are TGTGCCAGCAGTTCCAGGGGAGGAGAGGAAAAACTGTTTTTT. Amino acid sequence: CASSSRGGEEKLFF.

This clonotype was detected many times. This chain links TRBV6-1 with TRBJ2-7; 11 bases agree with TRBD2. CDR3 length: 16 residues. The germline V gene encodes CDR1 MNHNS and CDR2 SASEGT. The V gene end was trimmed by 5 bases and the J gene end by 0 bases; junction bases not matched to a gene: 6. CDR3 residues: CASSTPSGRSSYEQYF. In DNA form, the CDR3 reads TGTGCCAGCAGTACGCCTAGCGGGAGGAGCTCCTACGAGCAGTACTTC.